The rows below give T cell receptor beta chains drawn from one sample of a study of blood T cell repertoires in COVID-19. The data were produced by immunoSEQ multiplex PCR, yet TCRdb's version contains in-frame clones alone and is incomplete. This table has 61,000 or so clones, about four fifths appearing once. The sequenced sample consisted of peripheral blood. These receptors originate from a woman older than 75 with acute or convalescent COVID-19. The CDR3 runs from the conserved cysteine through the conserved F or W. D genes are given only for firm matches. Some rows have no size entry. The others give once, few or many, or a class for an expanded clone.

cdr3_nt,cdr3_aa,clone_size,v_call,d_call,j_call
TGTGCCAGCACACCAAAGGGGGCCAACCCCACCGGGGAGCTGTTTTTT,CASTPKGANPTGELFF,-,TRBV13,TRBD1,TRBJ2-2
TGTGCCAGCAGATCTGATTCGGACAGATTCTACGAGCAGTACTTC,CASRSDSDRFYEQYF,-,TRBV7-2,-,TRBJ2-7
TGTGCCAGCTCGCTCGACAGGGGCGAGCAGTACTTC,CASSLDRGEQYF,-,TRBV18,TRBD1,TRBJ2-7
TGTGCCAGCAGCCGCCCCGGGACAGGGTTCTACGAGCAGTACTTC,CASSRPGTGFYEQYF,-,TRBV2,TRBD1,TRBJ2-7
TGTGCCAGCAGCTTGGTGGGGCTAGCGGAAAACAATGAGCAGTTCTTC,CASSLVGLAENNEQFF,-,TRBV5-6,TRBD2,TRBJ2-1
TGTGCCAGTAGTACGGGCAGGGTTAGCTCCTATAATTCACCCCTCCACTTT,CASSTGRVSSYNSPLHF,-,TRBV19,-,TRBJ1-6
TGTGCCAGCAGCTTAACCGAATGGAGGGGTCCCCAGCATTTT,CASSLTEWRGPQHF,-,TRBV7-2,-,TRBJ1-5
TGTGCCAGCAGCCTTATTTCTACAGGGGGGGTTATCGCTGAAGCTTTCTTT,CASSLISTGGVIAEAFF,-,TRBV7-2,TRBD1,TRBJ1-1
TGTGCCAGCAGCAGGGAAGGAGGAAACACTGAAGCTTTCTTT,CASSREGGNTEAFF,-,TRBV9,-,TRBJ1-1
TGTGCCACCAGAACGGGACTTGGCAATCAGCCCCAGCATTTT,CATRTGLGNQPQHF,-,TRBV15,-,TRBJ1-5
TGTGCCAGCAGTTTGGGACTAGCGGGAGACGAGCAGTACTTC,CASSLGLAGDEQYF,once,TRBV6-5,TRBD2,TRBJ2-7
TGTGCCAGCAGCCCGGGACAGGGGTTAAATGGCTACACCTTC,CASSPGQGLNGYTF,once,TRBV6-6,TRBD1,TRBJ1-2
TGTGCCAGCAGACCCAGAGGGACAGGGGCTTACGAGCAGTACTTC,CASRPRGTGAYEQYF,few,TRBV28,TRBD1,TRBJ2-7
TGTGCCAGCAGTGAAGTAGGAGGCTCCTACGAGCAGTACTTC,CASSEVGGSYEQYF,-,TRBV2,-,TRBJ2-7
TGTGCCAGCAGTGAAACAGAAAGTCGTAATTCACCCCTCCACTTT,CASSETESRNSPLHF,once,TRBV25-1,-,TRBJ1-6
TGTGCCAGCACCGACAGAGACTATGGCTACACCTTC,CASTDRDYGYTF,-,TRBV28,-,TRBJ1-2
TGTGCCAGCAGTTACCAACTAGCGGGGGGGGGATCATTTTTCGGTAATGAGCAGTTCTTC,CASSYQLAGGGSFFGNEQFF,once,TRBV6-2/TRBV6-3,TRBD2,TRBJ2-1
TGCAGCGCTAGCGGGAGGGTTAAATACAATGAGCAGTTCTTC,CSASGRVKYNEQFF,-,TRBV29-1,TRBD2,TRBJ2-1
TGTGCCAGCCTGACTAGCGGGGGGATAGATACGCAGTATTTT,CASLTSGGIDTQYF,-,TRBV28,TRBD2,TRBJ2-3
TGTGCCAGCAGTGGTAGCGTCACCGGGGAAGGCTACGAGCAGTACTTC,CASSGSVTGEGYEQYF,-,TRBV6-1,-,TRBJ2-7
TGTGCCAGCAGGCTCCTGAGGTCGCGCGAGCAGTACTTC,CASRLLRSREQYF,-,TRBV27,-,TRBJ2-7
TGTGCCAGCAGCCCCGTCAGGACATCAGGGATCTTTCGCAATGAGCAGTTCTTC,CASSPVRTSGIFRNEQFF,once,TRBV9,-,TRBJ2-1
TGTGCCAGTCGCACAGGGAACTACGAGCAGTACTTC,CASRTGNYEQYF,-,TRBV6-5,-,TRBJ2-7